Included here is one TCR beta chain sequence, with context. The data are from a study of blood T cell repertoires in COVID-19. The overall study: Researchers got acute and convalescent COVID-19 samples from the United States, Italy and Spain. PBMCs, B-cell-depleted T cells, or T cells provided the cDNA or gDNA that made up the material.

Authors' analysis steps: Amplifying reference gene primers gave estimates of nucleated cell counts. Clones were read by immunoSEQ multiplex PCR, and TCRdb kept only the in-frame ones, dropping some. That table supplies the V and J calls and clone size; D and trimming were determined from the DNA. The sample records under 80,000 clones, approximately 78% being singletons. This clonotype was sampled from a woman aged 80 or over with active or convalescent COVID-19. The source material was peripheral blood.

As DNA, the CDR3 is TGTGCCTTTACAGGGGCCCGGGGAAATGAAAAACTGTTTTTT. As protein: CAFTGARGNEKLFF. The gene calls are TRBV30 and TRBJ1-4, with TRBD1 matching 7 bases. Germline lookup yields CDR1 GTSNPN and CDR2 SVGIG (reference sequence). The CDR3 runs to 14 residues. V dropped 7 bases and J dropped 5; count of bases not matched to a gene: 10.